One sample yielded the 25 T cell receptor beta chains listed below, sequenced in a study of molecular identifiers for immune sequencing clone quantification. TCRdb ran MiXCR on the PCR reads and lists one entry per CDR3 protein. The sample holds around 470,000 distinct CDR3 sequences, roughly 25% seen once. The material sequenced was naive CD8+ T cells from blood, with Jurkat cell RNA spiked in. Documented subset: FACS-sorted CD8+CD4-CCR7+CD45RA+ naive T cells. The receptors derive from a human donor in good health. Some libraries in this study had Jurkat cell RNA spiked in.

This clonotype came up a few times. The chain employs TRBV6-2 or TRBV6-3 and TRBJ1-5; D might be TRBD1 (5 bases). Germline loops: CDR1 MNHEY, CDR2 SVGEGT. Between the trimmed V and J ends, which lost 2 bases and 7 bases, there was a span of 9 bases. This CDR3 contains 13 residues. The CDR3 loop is CASSYGGWQPQHF. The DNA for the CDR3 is TGTGCCAGCAGTTACGGGGGTTGGCAGCCCCAGCATTTT.

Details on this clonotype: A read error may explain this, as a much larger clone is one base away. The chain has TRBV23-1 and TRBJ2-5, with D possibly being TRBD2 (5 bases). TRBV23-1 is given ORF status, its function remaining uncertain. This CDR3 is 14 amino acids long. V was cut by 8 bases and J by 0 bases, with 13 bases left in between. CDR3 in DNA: TGCGCCAGCGGAAGGTGGCGGGACCAAGAGACCCAGTACTTC. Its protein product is CASGRWRDQETQYF.

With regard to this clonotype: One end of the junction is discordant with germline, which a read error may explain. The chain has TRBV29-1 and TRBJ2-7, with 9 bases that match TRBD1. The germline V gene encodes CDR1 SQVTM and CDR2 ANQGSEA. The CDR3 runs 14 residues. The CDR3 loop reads CSVRTGESSYERYF. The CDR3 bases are TGCAGCGTCAGGACAGGGGAAAGCTCCTACGAGCGGTACTTC.

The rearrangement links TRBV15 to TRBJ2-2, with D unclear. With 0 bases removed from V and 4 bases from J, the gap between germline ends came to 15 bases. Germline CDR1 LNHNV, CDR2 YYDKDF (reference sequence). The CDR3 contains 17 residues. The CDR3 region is CATSRERGMVGTGELFF. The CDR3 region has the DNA TGTGCCACCAGCAGAGAAAGAGGAATGGTGGGCACCGGGGAGCTGTTTTTT.

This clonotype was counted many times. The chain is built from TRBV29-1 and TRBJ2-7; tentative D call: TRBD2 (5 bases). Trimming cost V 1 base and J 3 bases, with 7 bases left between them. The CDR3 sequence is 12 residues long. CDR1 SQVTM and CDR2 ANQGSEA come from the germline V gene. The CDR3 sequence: CSVEVRDYEQYF. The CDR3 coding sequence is TGCAGCGTTGAAGTTCGGGACTACGAGCAGTACTTC.

The CDR3 region has the DNA TGTGCCAGCAGTCTAGAGAGGGGACCCCCTGAAGCTTTCTTT. It specifies CASSLERGPPEAFF. The chain combines TRBV12-3 or TRBV12-4 with TRBJ1-1; tentatively, D is TRBD1 (5 bases). V shed 5 bases and J shed 6 bases, with 16 bases lying between them. The CDR3 is 14 residues long.

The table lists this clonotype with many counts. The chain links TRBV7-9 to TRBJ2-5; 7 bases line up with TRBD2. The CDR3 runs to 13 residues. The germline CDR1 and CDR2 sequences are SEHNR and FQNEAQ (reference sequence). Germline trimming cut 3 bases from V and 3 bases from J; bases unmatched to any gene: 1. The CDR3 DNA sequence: TGTGCCAGCAGCTTCAGCGGGGAAGAGACCCAGTACTTC. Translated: CASSFSGEETQYF.

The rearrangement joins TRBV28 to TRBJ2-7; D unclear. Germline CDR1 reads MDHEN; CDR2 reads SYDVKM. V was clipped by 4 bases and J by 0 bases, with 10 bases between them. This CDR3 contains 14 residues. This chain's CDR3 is CASSSQVYSYEQYF. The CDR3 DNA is TGTGCCAGCAGTTCCCAGGTTTACTCCTACGAGCAGTACTTC.

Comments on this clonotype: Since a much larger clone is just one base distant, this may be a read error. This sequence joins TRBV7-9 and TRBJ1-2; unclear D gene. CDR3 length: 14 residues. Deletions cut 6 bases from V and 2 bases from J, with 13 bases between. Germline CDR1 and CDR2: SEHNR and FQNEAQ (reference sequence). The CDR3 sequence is CASRQTVRNYGYTF. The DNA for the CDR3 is TGTGCCAGCAGACAAACGGTCAGAAACTATGGCTACACCTTC.

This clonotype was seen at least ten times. The CDR3 nucleotides read TGCGCCAGCAGCTACCTCCGGGACTTTCAAGAGACCCAGTACTTC. Encoded protein: CASSYLRDFQETQYF. The chain joins TRBV5-1 to TRBJ2-5; tentatively, D is TRBD2 (6 bases). Germline-derived CDR1 and CDR2 are SGHRS and YFSETQ. The CDR3 is made up of 15 amino acids. V was shortened by 3 bases and J by 2 bases, with 14 bases between the two germline ends.

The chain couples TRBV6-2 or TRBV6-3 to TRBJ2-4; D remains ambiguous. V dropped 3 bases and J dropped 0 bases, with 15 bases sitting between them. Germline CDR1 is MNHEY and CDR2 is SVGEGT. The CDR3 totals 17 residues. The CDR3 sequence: CASSYLDKSLAKNIQYF. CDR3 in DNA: TGTGCCAGCAGTTATCTCGACAAGAGCCTAGCCAAAAACATTCAGTACTTC.

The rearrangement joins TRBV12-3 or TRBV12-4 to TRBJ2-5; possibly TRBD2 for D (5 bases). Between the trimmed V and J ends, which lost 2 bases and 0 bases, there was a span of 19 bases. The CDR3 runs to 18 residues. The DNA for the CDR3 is TGTGCCAGCAGTTTACTCTGGTGGGAGTCACTGTACCAAGAGACCCAGTACTTC. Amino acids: CASSLLWWESLYQETQYF.

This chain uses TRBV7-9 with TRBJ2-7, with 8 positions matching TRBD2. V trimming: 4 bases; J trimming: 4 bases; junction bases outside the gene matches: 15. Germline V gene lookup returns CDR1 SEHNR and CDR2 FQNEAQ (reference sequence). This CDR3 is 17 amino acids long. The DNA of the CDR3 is TGTGCCAGCAGCTCGCCGGGACTAGAGGGTTTGGGGTACGAGCAGTACTTC. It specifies CASSSPGLEGLGYEQYF. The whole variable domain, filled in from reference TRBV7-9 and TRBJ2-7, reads DTGVSQNPRHKITKRGQNVTFRCDPISEHNRLYWYRQTLGQGPEFLTYFQNEAQLEKSRLLSDRFSAERPKGSFSTLEIQRTEQGDSAMYLCASSSPGLEGLGYEQYFGPGTRLTVT.

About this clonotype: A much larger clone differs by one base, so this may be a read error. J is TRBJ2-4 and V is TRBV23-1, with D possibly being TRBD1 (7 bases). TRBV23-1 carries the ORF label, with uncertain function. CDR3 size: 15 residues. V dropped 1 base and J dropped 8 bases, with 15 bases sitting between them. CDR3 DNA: TGCGCCAGCAGTCAATGGAGGGGGCCGGAAGACATTCAGTACTTC. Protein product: CASSQWRGPEDIQYF.

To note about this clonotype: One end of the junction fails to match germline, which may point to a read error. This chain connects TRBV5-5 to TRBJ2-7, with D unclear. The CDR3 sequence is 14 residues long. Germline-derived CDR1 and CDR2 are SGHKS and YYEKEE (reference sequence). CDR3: CASSLGPSSCEQYF. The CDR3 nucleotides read TGTGCCAGCAGCTTGGGCCCCTCCTCCTGCGAGCAGTACTTC.

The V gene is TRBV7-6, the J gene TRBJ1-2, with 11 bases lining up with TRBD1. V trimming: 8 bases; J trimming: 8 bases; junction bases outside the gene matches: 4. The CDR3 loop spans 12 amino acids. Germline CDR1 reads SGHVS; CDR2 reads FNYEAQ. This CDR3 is CASLGQGAGYTF. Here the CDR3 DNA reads TGTGCCAGCCTTGGACAGGGGGCAGGCTACACCTTC.

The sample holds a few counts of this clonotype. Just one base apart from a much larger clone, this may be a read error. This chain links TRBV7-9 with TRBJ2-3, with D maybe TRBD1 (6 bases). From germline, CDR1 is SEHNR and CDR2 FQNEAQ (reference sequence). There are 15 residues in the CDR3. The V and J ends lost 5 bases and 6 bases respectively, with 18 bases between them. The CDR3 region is CASSPIGRGIDTQYF. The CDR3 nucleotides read TGTGCCAGCAGCCCCATTGGCAGGGGAATCGATACGCAGTATTTT.

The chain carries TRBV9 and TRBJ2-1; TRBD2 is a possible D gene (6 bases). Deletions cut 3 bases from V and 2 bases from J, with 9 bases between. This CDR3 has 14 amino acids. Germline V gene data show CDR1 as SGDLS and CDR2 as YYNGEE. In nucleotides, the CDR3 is TGTGCCAGCAGCGCTAGCGACCCCTACAATGAGCAGTTCTTC. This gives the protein CASSASDPYNEQFF.

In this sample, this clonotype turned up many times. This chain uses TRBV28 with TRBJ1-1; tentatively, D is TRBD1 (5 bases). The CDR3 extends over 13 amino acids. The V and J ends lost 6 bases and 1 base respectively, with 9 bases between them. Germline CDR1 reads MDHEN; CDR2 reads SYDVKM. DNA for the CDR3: TGTGCCAGCAGGGGAACAGGGAACACTGAAGCTTTCTTT. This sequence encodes CASRGTGNTEAFF.

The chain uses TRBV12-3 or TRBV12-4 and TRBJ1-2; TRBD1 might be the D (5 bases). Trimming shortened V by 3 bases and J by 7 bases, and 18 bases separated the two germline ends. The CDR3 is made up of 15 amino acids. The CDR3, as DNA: TGTGCCAGCAGTTTTCGCGTTGGGGGGTTGAGTGGCTACACCTTC. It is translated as CASSFRVGGLSGYTF.

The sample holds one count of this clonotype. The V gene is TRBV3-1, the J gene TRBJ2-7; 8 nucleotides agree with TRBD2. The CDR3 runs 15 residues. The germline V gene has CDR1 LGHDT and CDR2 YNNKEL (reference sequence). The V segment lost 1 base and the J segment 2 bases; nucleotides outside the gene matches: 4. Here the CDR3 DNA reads TGTGCCAGCAGCCAAGGTCAAGCGGGAGCCTACGAGCAGTACTTC. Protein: CASSQGQAGAYEQYF.

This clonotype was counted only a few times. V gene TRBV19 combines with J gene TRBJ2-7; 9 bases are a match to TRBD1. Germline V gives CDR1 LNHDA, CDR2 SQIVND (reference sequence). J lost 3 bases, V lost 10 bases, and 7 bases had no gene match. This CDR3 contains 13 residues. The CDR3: CATTGTGIYEQYF. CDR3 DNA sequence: TGTGCCACGACCGGGACAGGGATCTACGAGCAGTACTTC.

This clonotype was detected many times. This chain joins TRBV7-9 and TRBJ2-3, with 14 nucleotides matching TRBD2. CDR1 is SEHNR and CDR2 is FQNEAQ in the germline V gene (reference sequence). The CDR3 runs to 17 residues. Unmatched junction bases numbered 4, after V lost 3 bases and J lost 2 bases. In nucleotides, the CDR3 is TGTGCCAGCAGCTTTCCGGGACTAGCGGGGGACACAGATACGCAGTATTTT. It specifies CASSFPGLAGDTDTQYF.

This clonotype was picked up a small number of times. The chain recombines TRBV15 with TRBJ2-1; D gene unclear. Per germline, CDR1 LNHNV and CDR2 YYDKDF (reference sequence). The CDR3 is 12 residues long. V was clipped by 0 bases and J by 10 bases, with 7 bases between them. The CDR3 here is CATSRDRSEQFF. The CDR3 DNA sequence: TGTGCCACCAGCAGAGATAGGAGCGAGCAGTTCTTC.

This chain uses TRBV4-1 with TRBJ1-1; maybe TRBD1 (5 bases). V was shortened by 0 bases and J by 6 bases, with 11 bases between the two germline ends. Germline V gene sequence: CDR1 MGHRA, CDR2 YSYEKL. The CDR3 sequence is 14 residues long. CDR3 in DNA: TGCGCCAGCAGCCAAGATCGTGGGGGACCTGAAGCTTTCTTT. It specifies CASSQDRGGPEAFF.